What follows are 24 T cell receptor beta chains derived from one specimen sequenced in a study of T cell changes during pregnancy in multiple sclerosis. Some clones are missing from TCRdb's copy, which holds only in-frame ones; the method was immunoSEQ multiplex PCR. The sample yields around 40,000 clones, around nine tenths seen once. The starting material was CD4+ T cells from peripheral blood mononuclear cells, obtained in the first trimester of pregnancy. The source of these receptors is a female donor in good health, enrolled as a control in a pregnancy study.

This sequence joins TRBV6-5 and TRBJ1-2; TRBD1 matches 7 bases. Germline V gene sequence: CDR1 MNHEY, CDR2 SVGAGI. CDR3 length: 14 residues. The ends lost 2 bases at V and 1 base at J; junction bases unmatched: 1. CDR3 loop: CASSYGTDNYGYTF. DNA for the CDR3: TGTGCCAGCAGTTACGGGACAGATAACTATGGCTACACCTTC.

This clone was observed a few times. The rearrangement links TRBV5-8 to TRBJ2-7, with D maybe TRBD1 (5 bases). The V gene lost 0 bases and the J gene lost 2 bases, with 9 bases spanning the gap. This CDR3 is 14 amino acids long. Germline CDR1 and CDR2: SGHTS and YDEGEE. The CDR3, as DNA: TGTGCCAGCAGCTTGGAAGGGGCAGCCTACGAGCAGTACTTC. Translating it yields CASSLEGAAYEQYF.

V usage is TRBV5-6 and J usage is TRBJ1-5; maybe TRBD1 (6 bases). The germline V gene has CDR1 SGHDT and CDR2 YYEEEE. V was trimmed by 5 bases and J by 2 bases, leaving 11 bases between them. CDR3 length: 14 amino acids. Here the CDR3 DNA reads TGTGCCAGCAGGGTCAGGGGTGGCAATCAGCCCCAGCATTTT. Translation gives CASRVRGGNQPQHF. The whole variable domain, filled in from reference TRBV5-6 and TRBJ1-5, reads DAGVTQSPTHLIKTRGQQVTLRCSPKSGHDTVSWYQQALGQGPQFIFQYYEEEERQRGNFPDRFSGHQFPNYSSELNVNALLLGDSALYLCASRVRGGNQPQHFGDGTRLSIL.

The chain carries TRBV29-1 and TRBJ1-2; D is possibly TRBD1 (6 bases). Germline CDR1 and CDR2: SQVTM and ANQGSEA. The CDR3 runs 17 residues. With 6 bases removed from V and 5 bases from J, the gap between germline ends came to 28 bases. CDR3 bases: TGCAGCGTCCCGAATTCCGAGGGGGGGGCGGGATTATATGGCTACACCTTC. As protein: CSVPNSEGGAGLYGYTF.

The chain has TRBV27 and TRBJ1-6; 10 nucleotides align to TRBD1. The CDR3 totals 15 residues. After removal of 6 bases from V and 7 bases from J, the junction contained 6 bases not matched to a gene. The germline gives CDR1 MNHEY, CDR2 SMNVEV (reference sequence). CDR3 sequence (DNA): TGTGCCAGCAGCCCCCGGGACAGGGGAAATTCACCCCTCCACTTT. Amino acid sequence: CASSPRDRGNSPLHF.

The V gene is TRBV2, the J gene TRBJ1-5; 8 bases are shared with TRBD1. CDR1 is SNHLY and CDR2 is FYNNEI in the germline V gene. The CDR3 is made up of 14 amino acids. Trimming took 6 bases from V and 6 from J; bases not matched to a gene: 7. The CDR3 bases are TGTGCCAGCAGCGGACAGGGATCGGGTCAGCCCCAGCATTTT. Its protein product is CASSGQGSGQPQHF.

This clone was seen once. The CDR3 DNA follows: TGTGCCAGCAGTGAGGGACAGGGGGCGGGCTACACCTTC. Amino acid sequence: CASSEGQGAGYTF. The chain combines TRBV6-1 with TRBJ1-2; TRBD1 matches at 12 bases. J gave up 8 bases and V 3 bases, and 1 base lay outside the gene matches. Germline-derived CDR1 and CDR2 are MNHNS and SASEGT. The CDR3 spans 13 residues.

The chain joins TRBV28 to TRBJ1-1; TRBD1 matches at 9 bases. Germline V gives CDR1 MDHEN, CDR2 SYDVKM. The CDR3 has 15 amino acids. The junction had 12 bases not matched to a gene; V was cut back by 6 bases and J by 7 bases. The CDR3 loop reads CASRGRTDRGLEAFF. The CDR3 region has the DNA TGTGCCAGCAGGGGGCGTACGGACAGGGGCCTTGAAGCTTTCTTT.

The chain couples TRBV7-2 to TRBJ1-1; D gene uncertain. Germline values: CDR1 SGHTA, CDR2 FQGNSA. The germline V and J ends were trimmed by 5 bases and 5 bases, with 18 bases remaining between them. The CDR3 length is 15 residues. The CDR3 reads CASSPRFDMRTEAFF. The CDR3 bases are TGTGCCAGCAGCCCGAGGTTTGATATGAGAACTGAAGCTTTCTTT.

The CDR3 nucleotides are TGTGCCAGCCGCCCGATAGCCTATGGCTACACCTTC. Translated, it gives CASRPIAYGYTF. The chain joins TRBV6-6 to TRBJ1-2; D is ambiguous. There are 12 residues in the CDR3. The germline gives CDR1 MNHNY, CDR2 SVGAGI (reference sequence). V shed 8 bases and J shed 4 bases, with 11 bases lying between them.

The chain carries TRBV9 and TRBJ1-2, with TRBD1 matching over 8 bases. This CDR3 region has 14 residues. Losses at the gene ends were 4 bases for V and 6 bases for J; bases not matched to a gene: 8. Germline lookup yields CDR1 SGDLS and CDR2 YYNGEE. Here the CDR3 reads CASSTRRTGNGYTF. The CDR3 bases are TGTGCCAGCAGCACCCGCAGGACAGGGAATGGCTACACCTTC.

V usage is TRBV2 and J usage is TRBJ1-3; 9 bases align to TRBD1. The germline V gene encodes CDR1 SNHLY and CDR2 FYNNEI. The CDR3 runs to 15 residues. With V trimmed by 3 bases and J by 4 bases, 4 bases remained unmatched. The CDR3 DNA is TGTGCCAGCAGTGATTGGGACAGGGACGGAAACACCATATATTTT. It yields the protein CASSDWDRDGNTIYF.

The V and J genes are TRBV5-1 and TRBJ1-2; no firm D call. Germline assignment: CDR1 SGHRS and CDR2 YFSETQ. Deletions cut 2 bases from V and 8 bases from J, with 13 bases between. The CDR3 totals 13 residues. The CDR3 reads CASSFAGVEGYTF. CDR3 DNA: TGCGCCAGCAGCTTCGCCGGGGTCGAGGGCTACACCTTC.

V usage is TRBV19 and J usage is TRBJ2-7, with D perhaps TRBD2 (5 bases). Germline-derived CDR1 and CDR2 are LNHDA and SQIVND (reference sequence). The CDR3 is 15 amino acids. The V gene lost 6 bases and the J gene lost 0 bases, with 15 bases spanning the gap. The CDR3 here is CASSPRGGISYEQYF. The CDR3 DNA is TGTGCCAGTAGCCCCCGGGGTGGTATCTCCTACGAGCAGTACTTC.

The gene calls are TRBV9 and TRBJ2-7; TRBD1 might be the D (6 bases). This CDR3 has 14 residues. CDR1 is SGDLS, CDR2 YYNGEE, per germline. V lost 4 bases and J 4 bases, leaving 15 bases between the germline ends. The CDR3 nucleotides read TGTGCCAGCAGCAGAGAGCCCCAGGGGTACGAGCAGTACTTC. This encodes CASSREPQGYEQYF.

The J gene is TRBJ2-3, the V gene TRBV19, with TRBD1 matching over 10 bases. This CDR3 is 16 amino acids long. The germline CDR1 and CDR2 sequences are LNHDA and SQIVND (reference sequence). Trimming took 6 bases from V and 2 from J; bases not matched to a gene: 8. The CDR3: CASRLSGQGVTDTQYF. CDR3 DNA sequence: TGTGCCAGTAGGCTGTCCGGACAGGGGGTCACAGATACGCAGTATTTT. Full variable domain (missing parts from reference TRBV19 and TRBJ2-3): DGGITQSPKYLFRKEGQNVTLSCEQNLNHDAMYWYRQDPGQGLRLIYYSQIVNDFQKGDIAEGYSVSREKKESFPLTVTSAQKNPTAFYLCASRLSGQGVTDTQYFGPGTRLTVL.

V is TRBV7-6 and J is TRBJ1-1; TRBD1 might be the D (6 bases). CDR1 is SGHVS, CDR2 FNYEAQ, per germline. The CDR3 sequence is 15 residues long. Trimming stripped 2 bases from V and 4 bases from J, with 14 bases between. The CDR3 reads CASSLIRGRGTEAFF. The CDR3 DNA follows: TGTGCCAGCAGCTTAATCAGGGGCCGGGGCACTGAAGCTTTCTTT.

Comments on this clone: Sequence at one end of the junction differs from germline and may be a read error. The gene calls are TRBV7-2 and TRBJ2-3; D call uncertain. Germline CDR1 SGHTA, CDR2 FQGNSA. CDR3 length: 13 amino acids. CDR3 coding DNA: TGTGCCAGCAGCTCGGTTAGCATAGATACGCAGTATTTT. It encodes CASSSVSIDTQYF.

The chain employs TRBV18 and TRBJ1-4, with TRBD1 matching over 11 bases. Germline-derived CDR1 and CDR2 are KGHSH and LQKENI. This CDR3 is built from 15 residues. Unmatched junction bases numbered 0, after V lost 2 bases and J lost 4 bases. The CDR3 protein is CASSPGTGGNEKLFF. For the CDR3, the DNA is TGTGCCAGCTCACCAGGGACAGGGGGTAATGAAAAACTGTTTTTT.

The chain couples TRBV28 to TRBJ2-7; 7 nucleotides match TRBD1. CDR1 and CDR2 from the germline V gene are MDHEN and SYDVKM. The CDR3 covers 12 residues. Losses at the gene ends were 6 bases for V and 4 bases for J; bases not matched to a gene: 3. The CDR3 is CASSRTGYEQYF. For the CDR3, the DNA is TGTGCCAGCAGCCGGACAGGATACGAGCAGTACTTC. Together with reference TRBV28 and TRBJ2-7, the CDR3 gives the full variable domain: DVKVTQSSRYLVKRTGEKVFLECVQDMDHENMFWYRQDPGLGLRLIYFSYDVKMKEKGDIPEGYSVSREKKERFSLILESASTNQTSMYLCASSRTGYEQYFGPGTRLTVT.

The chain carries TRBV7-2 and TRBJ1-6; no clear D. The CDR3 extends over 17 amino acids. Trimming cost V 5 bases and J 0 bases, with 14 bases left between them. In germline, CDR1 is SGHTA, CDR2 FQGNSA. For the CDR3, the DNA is TGTGCCAGCAGCCCTCGGTCTGGGAGCTCCTATAATTCACCCCTCCACTTT. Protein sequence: CASSPRSGSSYNSPLHF.

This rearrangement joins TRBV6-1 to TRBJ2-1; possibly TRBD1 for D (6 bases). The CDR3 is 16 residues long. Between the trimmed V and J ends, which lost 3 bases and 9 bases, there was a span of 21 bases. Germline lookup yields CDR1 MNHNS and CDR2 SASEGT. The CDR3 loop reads CASSDVGGTHGIEQFF. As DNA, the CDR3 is TGTGCCAGCAGTGATGTTGGGGGCACTCATGGCATTGAGCAGTTCTTC.

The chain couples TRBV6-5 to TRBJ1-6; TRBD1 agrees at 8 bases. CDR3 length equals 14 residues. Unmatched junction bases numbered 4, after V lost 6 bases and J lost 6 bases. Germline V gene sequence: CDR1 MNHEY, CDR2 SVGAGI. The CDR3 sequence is CASRRTGFNSPLHF. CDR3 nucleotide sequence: TGTGCCAGCAGGAGGACAGGGTTTAATTCACCCCTCCACTTT.

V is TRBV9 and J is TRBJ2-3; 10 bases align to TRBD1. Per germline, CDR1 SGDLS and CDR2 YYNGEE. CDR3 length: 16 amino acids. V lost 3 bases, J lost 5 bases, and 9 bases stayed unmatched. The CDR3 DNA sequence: TGTGCCAGCAGCGCCTTGACAGGGGGCGCGGGAGATACGCAGTATTTT. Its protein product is CASSALTGGAGDTQYF.